This TCR beta chain appears in the sequencing data of a study of T cells in Graves' hyperthyroidism and ophthalmopathy. The study, taken as a whole, reports: Onset of ophthalmopathy came a median approximately 6 months after the model predicted it. Blood also carried most thyroid clonotypes expanded above 0.001.

This clonotype appeared a few times. The antigen remains undetermined. Amplification targeted TCR beta CDR3 regions from RNA transcripts. Researchers ran a first-round RT-PCR on the TCR CDR3 using the HTBI primer set. Each CDR3 protein gets one entry after TCRdb re-called the multiplex PCR reads with MiXCR. The sample includes some 350,000 distinct CDR3 sequences, about 15% seen only once; the top ten take 15% to 20%. Germline loops: CDR1 KGHSH, CDR2 LQKENI. Trimming left V 8 bases short and J 7 bases short, with 18 bases between. The CDR3 covers 15 residues. Uncontrolled infection, other autoimmune disease, pregnancy or lactation disqualified patients from enrolment.

The rearrangement links TRBV18 to TRBJ1-6, with D perhaps matching TRBD1 (5 bases). The receptor was isolated from an older woman with Graves' ophthalmopathy. Sequenced input: blood. In nucleotides, the CDR3 is TGTGCCAGCACCCTACGGGGCCCCGAAAATTCACCCCTCCACTTT. The encoded protein is CASTLRGPENSPLHF. Supplemented by reference TRBV18 and TRBJ1-6, the full variable domain reads NAGVMQNPRHLVRRRGQEARLRCSPMKGHSHVYWYRQLPEEGLKFMVYLQKENIIDESGMPKERFSAEFPKEGPSILRIQQVVRGDSAAYFCASTLRGPENSPLHFGNGTRLTVT.